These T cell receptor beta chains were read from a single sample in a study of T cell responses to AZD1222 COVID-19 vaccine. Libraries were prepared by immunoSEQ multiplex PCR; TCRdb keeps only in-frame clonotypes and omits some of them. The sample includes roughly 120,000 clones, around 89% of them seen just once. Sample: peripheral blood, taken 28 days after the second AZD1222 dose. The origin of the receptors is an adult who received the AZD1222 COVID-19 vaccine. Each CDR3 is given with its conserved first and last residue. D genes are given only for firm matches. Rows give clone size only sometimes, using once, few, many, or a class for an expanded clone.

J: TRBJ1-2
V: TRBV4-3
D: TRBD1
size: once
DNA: TGCGCCAGCAGCCAAGAAGAAGGACAGGGGGTTCGTGGCTACACCTTC
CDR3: CASSQEEGQGVRGYTF

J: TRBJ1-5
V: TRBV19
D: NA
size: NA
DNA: TGTGCCAGTAGTGGTTCGTATAATCAGCCCCAGCATTTT
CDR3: CASSGSYNQPQHF

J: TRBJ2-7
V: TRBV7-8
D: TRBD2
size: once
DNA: TGTGCCAGCAGCTTATCCGGGGGGGCGTATGAGCAGTACTTC
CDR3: CASSLSGGAYEQYF

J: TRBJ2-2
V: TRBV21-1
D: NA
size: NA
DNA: TGTGCCAGCAGCAACTTTAGACCTAGCGCCCTCCCCGGGGAGCTGTTTTTT
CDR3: CASSNFRPSALPGELFF

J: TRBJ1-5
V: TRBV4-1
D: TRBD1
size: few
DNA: TGCGCCAGCAGCCAACCAACAGGGGGCAAAGGCAATCAGCCCCAGCATTTT
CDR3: CASSQPTGGKGNQPQHF

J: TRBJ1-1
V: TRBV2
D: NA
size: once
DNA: TGTGCCAGCAGTGGGCTCACCACTGAAGCTTTCTTT
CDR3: CASSGLTTEAFF

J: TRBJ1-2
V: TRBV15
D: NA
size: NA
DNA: TGTGCCACCAGCAGAGACAGGGGTTATGGTGGCTACACCTTC
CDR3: CATSRDRGYGGYTF

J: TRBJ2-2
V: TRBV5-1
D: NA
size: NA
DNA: TGCGCCAGCAGCCGCGGACCAACGGGGGAGCTGTTTTTT
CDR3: CASSRGPTGELFF

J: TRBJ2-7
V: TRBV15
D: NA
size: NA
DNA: TGTGCCACCAGCACCACGCGCGTTAGCGGTAGCTCCTACGAGCAGTACTTC
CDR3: CATSTTRVSGSSYEQYF

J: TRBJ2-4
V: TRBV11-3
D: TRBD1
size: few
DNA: TGTGCCAGCAGCGGAGCGGACAGGGAAGGAAAAAACATTCAGTACTTC
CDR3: CASSGADREGKNIQYF

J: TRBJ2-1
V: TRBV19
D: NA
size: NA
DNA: TGTGCCAGTAGTATAGCGGCTAGCCCCGCCAATGAGCAGTTCTTC
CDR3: CASSIAASPANEQFF

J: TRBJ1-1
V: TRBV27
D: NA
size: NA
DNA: TGTGCCAGCAGTTTAACGGGGGGGACTGAAGCTTTCTTT
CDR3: CASSLTGGTEAFF

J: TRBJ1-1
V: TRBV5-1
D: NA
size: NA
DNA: TGCGCCAGCATCCTGGACCGTGGCGCTGAAGCTTTCTTT
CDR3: CASILDRGAEAFF

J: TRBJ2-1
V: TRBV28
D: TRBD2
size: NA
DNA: TGTGCCAGCAGCCTGTGGGGGGGAATAAGCTCCTACAATGAGCAGTTCTTC
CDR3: CASSLWGGISSYNEQFF

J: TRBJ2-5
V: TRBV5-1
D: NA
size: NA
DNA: TGCGCCAGCAGCTTTGGGGAAGAGACCCAGTACTTC
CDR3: CASSFGEETQYF

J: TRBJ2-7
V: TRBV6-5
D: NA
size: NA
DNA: TGTGCCAGCAGCCGCGGGGGGACAGCCTCCTACGAGCAGTACTTC
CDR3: CASSRGGTASYEQYF

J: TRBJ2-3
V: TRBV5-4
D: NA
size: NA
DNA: TGTGCCAGCAGCTTGGCCAGCGGGTATGGCACAGATACGCAGTATTTT
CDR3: CASSLASGYGTDTQYF

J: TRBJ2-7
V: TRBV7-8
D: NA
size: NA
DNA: TGTGCCAGCAGCTTAGGACAAGGATTCTACGAGCAGTACTTC
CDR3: CASSLGQGFYEQYF

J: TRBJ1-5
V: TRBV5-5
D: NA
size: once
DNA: TGTGCCAGCAGCTTGGAGCTCGGAAGGCCCCAGCATTTT
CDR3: CASSLELGRPQHF

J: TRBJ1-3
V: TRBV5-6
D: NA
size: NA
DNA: TGTGCCAGCAGCTATCCGTTGGGACACCTCTCTGGAAACACCATATATTTT
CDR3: CASSYPLGHLSGNTIYF

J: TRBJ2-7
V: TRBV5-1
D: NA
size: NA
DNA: TGCGCCAGCAGCTTGGAGGTGGGGAGACGCTCGTACGAGCAGTACTTC
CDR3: CASSLEVGRRSYEQYF

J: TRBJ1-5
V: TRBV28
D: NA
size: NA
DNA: TGTGCCAGCAGTTTTTTTGGGACGGACTATCAGCCCCAGCATTTT
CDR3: CASSFFGTDYQPQHF

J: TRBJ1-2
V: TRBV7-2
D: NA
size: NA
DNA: TGTGCCAGCAGCTTGTCGTCTGGGAGCTATGGCTACACCTTC
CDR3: CASSLSSGSYGYTF

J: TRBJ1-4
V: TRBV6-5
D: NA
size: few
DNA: TGTGCCAGCAGAGTAAGACAGGAGAATGAAAAACTGTTTTTT
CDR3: CASRVRQENEKLFF

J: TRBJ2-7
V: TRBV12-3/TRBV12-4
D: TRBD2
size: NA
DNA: TGTGCCAGCAGTGAAGCGGGGGAGCAGTACTTC
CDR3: CASSEAGEQYF

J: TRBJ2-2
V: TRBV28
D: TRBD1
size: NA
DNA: TGTGCCAGCAGTTTACTGGGACAGGGACAGACCGGGGAGCTGTTTTTT
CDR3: CASSLLGQGQTGELFF

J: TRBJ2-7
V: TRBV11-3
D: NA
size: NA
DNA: TGTGCCAGCAGCTTCAACTACGAGCAGTACTTC
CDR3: CASSFNYEQYF

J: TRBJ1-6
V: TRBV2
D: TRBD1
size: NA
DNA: TGTGCCAGCAGCATAACGGACAGGTTAAATTCACCCCTCCACTTT
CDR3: CASSITDRLNSPLHF

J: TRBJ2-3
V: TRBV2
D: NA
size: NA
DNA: TGTGCCAGCAGTGGATGGGGCGGGGTAAGCACAGATACGCAGTATTTT
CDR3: CASSGWGGVSTDTQYF

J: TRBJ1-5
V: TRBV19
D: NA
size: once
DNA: TGTGCCAGTAGTCCTACACGGGTTTATAGCAATCAGCCCCAGCATTTT
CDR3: CASSPTRVYSNQPQHF

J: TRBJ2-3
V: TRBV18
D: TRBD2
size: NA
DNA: TGTGCCAGCTCACCCCCCCTTAGCGGGAAATCAGATACGCAGTATTTT
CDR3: CASSPPLSGKSDTQYF

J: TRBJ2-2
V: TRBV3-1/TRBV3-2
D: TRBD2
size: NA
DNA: TGTGCCAGCAGCCCCCGAGGGTTTCGGGGGGGCACCGGGGAGCTGTTTTTT
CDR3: CASSPRGFRGGTGELFF

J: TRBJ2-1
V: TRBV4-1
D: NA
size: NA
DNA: TGCGCCAGCAGCCACCACGGACCGGGAAATGAGCAGTTCTTC
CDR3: CASSHHGPGNEQFF

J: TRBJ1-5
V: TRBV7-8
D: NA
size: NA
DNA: TGTGCCAGCAGTTTCAGACTAAGTAACAATCAGCCCCAGCATTTT
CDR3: CASSFRLSNNQPQHF

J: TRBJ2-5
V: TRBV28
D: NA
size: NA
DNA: TGTGCCAGCAGAACTCCCGGGCTGAAGACCCAGTACTTC
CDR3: CASRTPGLKTQYF

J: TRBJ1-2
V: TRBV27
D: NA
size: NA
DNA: TGTGCCAGCAGTTTATCGCAGGCCGGTACTCGCTACTATGGCTACACCTTC
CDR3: CASSLSQAGTRYYGYTF

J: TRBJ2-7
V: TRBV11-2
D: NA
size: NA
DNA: TGTGCCAGCAGCCCAATTGGCTACGAGCAGTACTTC
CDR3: CASSPIGYEQYF

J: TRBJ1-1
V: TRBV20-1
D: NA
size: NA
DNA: TGCAGTGCTAGAGATAGCACTGAAGCTTTCTTT
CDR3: CSARDSTEAFF

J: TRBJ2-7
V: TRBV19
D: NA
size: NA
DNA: TGTGCCAGTAGCTCGGGGATTGGAAGCTCCTACGAGCAGTACTTC
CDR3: CASSSGIGSSYEQYF

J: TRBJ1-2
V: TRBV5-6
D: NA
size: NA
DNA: TGTGCCAGCAGCTGGGGCCAGGCGGGCTACACCTTC
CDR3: CASSWGQAGYTF

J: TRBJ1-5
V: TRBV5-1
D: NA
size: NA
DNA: TGCGCCAGCAGCACCGAGGGGGGCTTTCAGCCCCAGCATTTT
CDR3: CASSTEGGFQPQHF

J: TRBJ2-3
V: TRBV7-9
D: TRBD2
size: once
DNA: TGTGCCAGCAGCTCTAGCGGGAGTGGCACAGATACGCAGTATTTT
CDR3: CASSSSGSGTDTQYF

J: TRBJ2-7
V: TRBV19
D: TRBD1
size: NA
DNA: TGTGCCAGTAGTATTGGACAGGGGGACTACGAGCAGTACTTC
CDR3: CASSIGQGDYEQYF

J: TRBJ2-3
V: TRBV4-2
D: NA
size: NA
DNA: TGTGCCAGCAGCCAAGATCGCACTAGCACAGATACGCAGTATTTT
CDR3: CASSQDRTSTDTQYF

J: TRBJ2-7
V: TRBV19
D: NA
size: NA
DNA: TGTGCCAGTAGTATAGATCTTGAGACACGAATCTACGAGCAGTACTTC
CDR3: CASSIDLETRIYEQYF

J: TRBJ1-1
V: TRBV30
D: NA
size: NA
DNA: TGTGCCTGGAGAAACCTTGGAGGAACTGAAGCTTTCTTT
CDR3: CAWRNLGGTEAFF

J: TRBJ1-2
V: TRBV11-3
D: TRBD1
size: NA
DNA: TGTGCCAGCAGCCCCGGGACAGCGGACTATGGCTACACCTTC
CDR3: CASSPGTADYGYTF

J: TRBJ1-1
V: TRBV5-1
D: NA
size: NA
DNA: TGCGCCAGCAGCTTGTCCCCACCCTACAGATCTGAAGCTTTCTTT
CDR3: CASSLSPPYRSEAFF

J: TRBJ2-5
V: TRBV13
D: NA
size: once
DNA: TGTGCCAGCAGCCCCGACAGGGGAGGGAAGACCCAGTACTTC
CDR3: CASSPDRGGKTQYF

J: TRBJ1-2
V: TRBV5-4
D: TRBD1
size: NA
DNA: TGTGCCAGCAGCTTGGCCGCCGGGACAGGGTATGGCTACACCTTC
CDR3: CASSLAAGTGYGYTF

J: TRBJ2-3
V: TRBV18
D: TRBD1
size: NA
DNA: TGTGCCAGCTCACCCCTCGGACAGGGGAAGGATACGCAGTATTTT
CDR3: CASSPLGQGKDTQYF

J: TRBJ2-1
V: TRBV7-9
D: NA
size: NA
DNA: TGTGCCAGCAGCCCGCGGACCACTAGGGATGAGCAGTTCTTC
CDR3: CASSPRTTRDEQFF

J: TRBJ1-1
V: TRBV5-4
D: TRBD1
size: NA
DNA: TGTGCCAGCAGCTTGTGGAACAGGGGGCCTGCTGAAGCTTTCTTT
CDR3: CASSLWNRGPAEAFF